The present T cell receptor beta chain was sequenced within a study of beta chain features in type 1 diabetes (dated by TCRdb to 2017 to 2018). For the study in its entirety: No differences in mean age, gender distribution, total cell number or subset yield were found between patients and healthy donors. The study compared the TCRB repertoires of sorted circulating CD4+ T cell subsets in recently diagnosed type 1 diabetes patients with those in matched healthy donors. A total of about 110 million sorted cells were examined across all samples, and the number of cells per subset was strongly correlated with RNA yield. Naive and central memory subsets were obtained from all 30 or so donors, but regulatory and stem cell-like memory subsets were isolated from only 8 patients and roughly eight healthy donors. What the authors observed across the whole study: Because the HLA sub-analyses included only small numbers of individuals, any influence of HLA type on TCRB rearrangement was left unresolved. In all four CD4+ subsets, TCRB CDR3 length was moderately but significantly shorter in type 1 diabetes patients. Shorter templates might be favored by PCR, yet because patient and control samples were amplified and corrected together, any such skew would affect both groups equally. Because cDNA was sequenced instead of genomic DNA, activated cells with high expression could be over-represented, although the groups did not differ in activation or CD3 levels. Patients with type 1 diabetes made fewer insertions and deleted more nucleotides at VDJ recombination sites, implying thymic rearrangement abnormalities. Naive, central memory and regulatory TCRB repertoires appeared more similar among patients than among healthy donors.

All of the isolated RNA was reverse transcribed with the High Capacity cDNA Reverse Transcription Kit, so expressed TCRB transcripts were sequenced. Deep immunoSEQ sequencing was applied to naive, central memory and regulatory T cell samples, giving an average of approximately 3.8 million total reads per sample. Sorted cells were lysed in RLT buffer and RNA was extracted with DNase-treated RNeasy Micro or Mini kits, depending on cell number. To prevent cross-contamination, every cell subset was processed on its own, while patient and healthy donor samples were processed together. The immunoSEQ multiplex PCR was used to amplify TCRB sequences from cDNA, generating 87-bp fragments that spanned the CDR3 region. The amplicons were sequenced using the Illumina HiSeq platform. Turning to the authors' computational methods: PCR bias was corrected computationally using synthetic template baselines, and reads within Hamming distance 2 were collapsed, with unmergeable singletons discarded. By aligning reads against IMGT, V, D and J genes, CDR3 length, and insertions or deletions at six rearrangement sites were assigned. Within each subset, clonotype counts were normalized to sorted cell number, and only after that were true diversity and Gini coefficients computed with the tcR R package. Repertoire sharing was quantified using the overlap coefficient calculated on TCRB nucleotide sequences. Out-of-frame TCRB sequences from naive cells were analyzed as a proxy for the pre-selection repertoire. Here the immuneACCESS table is served through TCRdb, limited to in-frame sequences with V and J called. Missing clones are a known gap in these copies; in checked studies unresolved V genes cover under half, and the rest lacks a known reason. V, J and clone size derive from that table, while D and trimming were established from the DNA sequence. A total of about 930,000 clones appear in this sample, roughly 15% of them only once. Of the sample, around 0.02% falls within the top ten clones.

V is pared back by 4 bases and J by 7 bases, with 12 bases lying between the germline termini. CDR1 and CDR2 (SGHRS, YFSETQ) derive from the germline V gene. The CDR3, from cysteine to phenylalanine, totals 13 residues. Only the CDR3 DNA is retained, 39 bases long and in frame from the first base. Each donor gave one peripheral blood draw, roughly 120 mL on average, collected into heparinised tubes. A BD FACSAria II was used to sort naive, central memory, regulatory and stem cell-like memory CD4+ T cells with a panel that included CD45RO, CCR7, CD25, CD127, CD95 and CD27. Every sorted population had a purity above 95%. PBMCs were isolated immediately by Lymphoprep density gradient centrifugation and stained directly without culture. To minimize batch effects, samples were stained and sorted in pairs, one healthy donor with one patient per experiment. This clone was counted only a few times. It lacks a known antigen. The sample holds no much larger clone one base away, and base qualities are not on file.

The sequenced sample consisted of naive CD4+ T cells from blood. In light of the paper, this sample's cell subset or site label describes: true naive CD4+ T cells. The sequence was collected from a woman under 30 in good health. This sequence uses TRBV5-1 and TRBJ1-5; the D gene is perhaps TRBD1, on 6 matching bases. The CDR3 reads CASSPEGEQPQHF. The nucleotide sequence is TGCGCCAGCAGCCCCGAGGGGGAACAGCCCCAGCATTTT.